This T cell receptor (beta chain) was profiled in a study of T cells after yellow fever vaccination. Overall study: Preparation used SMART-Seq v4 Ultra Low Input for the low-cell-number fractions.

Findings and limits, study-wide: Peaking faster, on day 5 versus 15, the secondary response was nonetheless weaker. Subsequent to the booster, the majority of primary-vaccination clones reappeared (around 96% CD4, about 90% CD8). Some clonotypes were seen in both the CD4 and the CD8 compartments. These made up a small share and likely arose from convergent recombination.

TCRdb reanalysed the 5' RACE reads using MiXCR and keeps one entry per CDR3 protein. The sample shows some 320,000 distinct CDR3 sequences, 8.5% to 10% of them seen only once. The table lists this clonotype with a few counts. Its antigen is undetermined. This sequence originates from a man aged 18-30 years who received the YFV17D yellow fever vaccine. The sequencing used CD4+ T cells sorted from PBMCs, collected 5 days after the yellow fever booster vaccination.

In nucleotides, the CDR3 is TGTGCCAGCAGATTGAGCGGGGGGGTCCATACGCAGTATTTT. It translates to CASRLSGGVHTQYF. The chain couples TRBV3-1 to TRBJ2-3; 10 nucleotides match TRBD2. V trimming: 6 bases; J trimming: 7 bases; junction bases outside the gene matches: 7. Looked up from germline, CDR1 is LGHDT and CDR2 is YNNKEL (reference sequence). This CDR3 has 14 amino acids.